The 17 T cell receptor beta chains below all came from one sample that was sequenced in a study of human T cells and chemical hapten exposure. Time point given: patch test 1, 2 weeks after DPC sensitization. Treatment here: therapeutic diphenylcyclopropenone sensitization with weekly scalp DPC. A single record per CDR3 protein comes from TCRdb applying MiXCR to the RACE reads. The sample carries about 99,000 distinct CDR3 sequences, around 12% recorded once. This specimen was whole blood, taken in connection with sensitization to the hapten diphenylcyclopropenone (DPC). Source of these receptors: a woman in her thirties or forties with alopecia areata. Some clones in this sample may be carry-over from other donors' samples.

This clonotype was recorded at least ten times. The V gene is TRBV12-3 or TRBV12-4, the J gene TRBJ1-5; D unresolved. There are 13 residues in the CDR3. Deletions cut 8 bases from V and 3 bases from J, with 11 bases between. As DNA, the CDR3 is TGTGCCAGCGTCTTTAGCCCCAATCAGCCCCAGCATTTT. Encoded protein: CASVFSPNQPQHF.

The V call is TRBV7-2, the J call TRBJ1-1; D is uncertain. CDR1 is SGHTA, CDR2 FQGNSA, per germline. V dropped 5 bases and J dropped 4 bases, with 14 bases sitting between them. The CDR3 consists of 14 residues. CDR3: CASSTAGWSTEAFF. In DNA form, the CDR3 reads TGTGCCAGCAGCACAGCGGGGTGGTCCACTGAAGCTTTCTTT.

The chain uses TRBV7-3 and TRBJ2-3, with D uncertain. The CDR3 spans 15 residues. Trimming stripped 2 bases from V and 0 bases from J, with 9 bases between. Germline V gives CDR1 SGHTA, CDR2 FQGTGA. The CDR3 nucleotides read TGTGCCAGCAGCTTAGGAGCTTCGAGCACAGATACGCAGTATTTT. This codes for CASSLGASSTDTQYF. Filled out from reference TRBV7-3 and TRBJ2-3, the complete variable domain reads GAGVSQTPSNKVTEKGKYVELRCDPISGHTALYWYRQSLGQGPEFLIYFQGTGAADDSGLPNDRFFAVRPEGSVSTLKIQRTERGDSAVYLCASSLGASSTDTQYFGPGTRLTVL.

The sample holds a few counts of this clonotype. The V and J genes are TRBV6-2 or TRBV6-3 and TRBJ2-3; the match to TRBD2 covers 10 bases. CDR1 and CDR2 (germline): MNHEY, SVGEGT. The V gene end was trimmed by 2 bases and the J gene end by 4 bases; junction bases not matched to a gene: 9. The CDR3 covers 17 residues. CDR3 coding DNA: TGTGCCAGCAGTTACATAGCAGCGGGAGGGCCGGCAGATACGCAGTATTTT. It specifies CASSYIAAGGPADTQYF.

This clonotype was seen at least ten times. The chain joins TRBV29-1 to TRBJ2-7; D is ambiguous. The CDR3 is 13 residues long. Trimming stripped 4 bases from V and 4 bases from J, with 14 bases between. The germline CDR1 and CDR2 sequences are SQVTM and ANQGSEA. CDR3 protein: CSVVGRTTYEQYF. The CDR3 DNA reads as TGCAGCGTTGTAGGGCGGACCACATACGAGCAGTACTTC.

The table lists this clonotype with many counts. The chain links TRBV14 to TRBJ2-7; 7 bases are a match to TRBD2. Per the germline V gene, CDR1 is SGHDN and CDR2 is FVKESK. Unmatched junction bases numbered 10, after V lost 7 bases and J lost 7 bases. This CDR3 spans 13 amino acids. CDR3 coding DNA: TGTGCCAGCAATCCAGCGGGATCATTTGAGCAGTACTTC. Residues: CASNPAGSFEQYF.

At least ten counts were recorded for this clonotype. V gene TRBV10-3 combines with J gene TRBJ2-7; 11 bases align to TRBD1. CDR3 size: 14 residues. Germline V gene data show CDR1 as ENHRY and CDR2 as SYGVKD. V was pared by 3 bases and J by 6 bases, with 4 bases of the junction left unmatched. CDR3 in DNA: TGTGCCATCAGTGATGGACAGGGGGCTGGCGAGCAGTACTTC. It yields the protein CAISDGQGAGEQYF.

This clonotype occurred many times. The chain uses TRBV5-6 and TRBJ2-7; perhaps TRBD1 as D (5 bases). V was pared by 4 bases and J by 3 bases, with 17 bases between. CDR3 length: 15 amino acids. CDR1 SGHDT and CDR2 YYEEEE come from the germline V gene. Written as DNA, the CDR3 is TGTGCCAGCAGCCCGCCAGGCAGGGTTGTCTACGAGCAGTACTTC. Translation gives CASSPPGRVVYEQYF.

The chain links TRBV6-2 or TRBV6-3 to TRBJ1-2; TRBD1 matches at 7 bases. Germline-derived CDR1 and CDR2 are MNHEY and SVGEGT. The CDR3 is 12 amino acids. The V segment lost 6 bases and the J segment 5 bases; nucleotides outside the gene matches: 3. CDR3 residues: CASSAQGYGYTF. The CDR3 nucleotides read TGTGCCAGCAGCGCACAGGGGTATGGCTACACCTTC.

The sample holds many counts of this clonotype. This chain joins TRBV28 and TRBJ1-1; D call uncertain. Germline V gene sequence: CDR1 MDHEN, CDR2 SYDVKM. The CDR3 runs 15 residues. The germline V and J ends were trimmed by 3 bases and 1 base, with 12 bases remaining between them. CDR3 amino acids: CASSLLRVGNTEAFF. The CDR3 region has the DNA TGTGCCAGCAGTTTGCTAAGGGTCGGGAACACTGAAGCTTTCTTT.

This clonotype was detected only a few times. The chain has TRBV7-9 and TRBJ2-1, with D perhaps TRBD2 (5 bases). Germline assignment: CDR1 SEHNR and CDR2 FQNEAQ (reference sequence). The V end lost 2 bases, the J end lost 3 bases, and 14 bases lay between the germline ends. This CDR3 spans 16 amino acids. The CDR3 DNA follows: TGTGCCAGCAGCTTAATCCCCCAGGACTTCTACAATGAGCAGTTCTTC. Protein sequence: CASSLIPQDFYNEQFF.

The rearrangement links TRBV23-1 to TRBJ2-7; D not certain. TRBV23-1 counts as an open reading frame of uncertain function. The CDR3 runs 17 residues. V was cut by 3 bases and J by 0 bases, with 18 bases left in between. The CDR3 protein is CASSQCQAPLVSYEQYF. CDR3 DNA: TGCGCCAGCAGTCAGTGTCAGGCCCCGCTTGTCTCCTACGAGCAGTACTTC.

This clonotype was picked up many times. CDR3 region: CASSQGADTQYF. CDR3 sequence (DNA): TGTGCCAGCAGTCAGGGTGCAGATACGCAGTATTTT. The V gene is TRBV6-1, the J gene TRBJ2-3; maybe TRBD1 (5 bases). This CDR3 contains 12 residues. Germline CDR1 reads MNHNS; CDR2 reads SASEGT. The germline V and J ends were trimmed by 5 bases and 4 bases, with 7 bases remaining between them.

The genes are TRBV11-2 and TRBJ2-2, with 7 bases identical to TRBD1. The CDR3 runs to 15 residues. From germline, CDR1 is SGHAT and CDR2 FQNNGV. V lost 4 bases to trimming and J lost 3 bases; unmatched junction nucleotides: 5. DNA for the CDR3: TGTGCCAGCAGCTCCGTGAGGGGGCACACCGGGGAGCTGTTTTTT. Amino acid sequence: CASSSVRGHTGELFF. Full variable domain (remainder filled in from reference TRBV11-2 and TRBJ2-2): EAGVAQSPRYKIIEKRQSVAFWCNPISGHATLYWYQQILGQGPKLLIQFQNNGVVDDSQLPKDRFSAERLKGVDSTLKIQPAKLEDSAVYLCASSSVRGHTGELFFGEGSRLTVL.

The chain carries TRBV29-1 and TRBJ2-5; D may match TRBD1 or TRBD2 (6 bases each). The CDR3 loop spans 12 amino acids. Germline assignment: CDR1 SQVTM and CDR2 ANQGSEA. The V end lost 7 bases, the J end lost 8 bases, and 17 bases lay between the germline ends. The CDR3 protein is CSADRSGGTQYF. CDR3 DNA sequence: TGCAGCGCAGACAGGTCCGGGGGAACCCAGTACTTC.

The chain has TRBV4-3 and TRBJ2-7, with 9 bases fitting TRBD1. Germline CDR1 and CDR2: LGHNA and YSLEER. The trim removed 3 bases at V and 1 base at J, leaving 4 bases unmatched. The CDR3 has 15 amino acids. The CDR3 region has the DNA TGCGCCAGCAGCCAGCCGGACAGGGGATCCTACGAGCAGTACTTC. Its translation: CASSQPDRGSYEQYF.

This clonotype was seen at least ten times. The chain joins TRBV4-2 to TRBJ2-7; D possibly uses TRBD1 or TRBD2 (5 bases each). Trimming left V 1 base short and J 2 bases short, with 12 bases between. Germline CDR1 and CDR2: LGHNA and YNFKEQ. This CDR3 spans 15 amino acids. CDR3 nucleotides: TGTGCCAGCAGCCAAGTCGAGGGGCCAACCTACGAGCAGTACTTC. Translating it yields CASSQVEGPTYEQYF.